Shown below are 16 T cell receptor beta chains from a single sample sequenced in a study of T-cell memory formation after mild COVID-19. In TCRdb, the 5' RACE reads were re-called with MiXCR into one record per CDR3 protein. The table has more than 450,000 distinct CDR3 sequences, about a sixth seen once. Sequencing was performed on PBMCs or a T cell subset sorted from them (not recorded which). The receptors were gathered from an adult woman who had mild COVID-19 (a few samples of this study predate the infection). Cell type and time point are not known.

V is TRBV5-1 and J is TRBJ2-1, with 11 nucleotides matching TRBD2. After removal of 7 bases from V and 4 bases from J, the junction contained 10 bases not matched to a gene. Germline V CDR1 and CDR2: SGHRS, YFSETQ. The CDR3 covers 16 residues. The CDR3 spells CASLAPLAGGYNEQFF. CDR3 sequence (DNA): TGCGCCAGCTTGGCCCCCCTAGCGGGGGGTTACAATGAGCAGTTCTTC.

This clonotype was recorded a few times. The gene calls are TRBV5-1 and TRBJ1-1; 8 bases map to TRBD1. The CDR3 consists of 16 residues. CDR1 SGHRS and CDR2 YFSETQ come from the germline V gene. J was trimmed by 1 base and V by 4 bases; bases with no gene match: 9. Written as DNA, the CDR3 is TGCGCCAGCAGCCCGAGACAGGGGTGGTCGAACACTGAAGCTTTCTTT. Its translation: CASSPRQGWSNTEAFF.

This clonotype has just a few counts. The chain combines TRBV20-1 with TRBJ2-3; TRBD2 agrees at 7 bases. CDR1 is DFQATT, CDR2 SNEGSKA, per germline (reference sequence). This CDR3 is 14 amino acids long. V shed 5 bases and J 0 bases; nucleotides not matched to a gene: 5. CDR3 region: CSAESGTSTDTQYF. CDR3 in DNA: TGCAGTGCTGAAAGCGGGACTAGCACAGATACGCAGTATTTT.

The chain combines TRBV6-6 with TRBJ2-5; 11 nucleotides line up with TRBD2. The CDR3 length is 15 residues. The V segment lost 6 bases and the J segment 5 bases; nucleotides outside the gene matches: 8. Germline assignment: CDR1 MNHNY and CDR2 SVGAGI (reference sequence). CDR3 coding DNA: TGTGCCAGCAGCCTAGGGGGACTAGCGGAGGAGACCCAGTACTTC. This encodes CASSLGGLAEETQYF.

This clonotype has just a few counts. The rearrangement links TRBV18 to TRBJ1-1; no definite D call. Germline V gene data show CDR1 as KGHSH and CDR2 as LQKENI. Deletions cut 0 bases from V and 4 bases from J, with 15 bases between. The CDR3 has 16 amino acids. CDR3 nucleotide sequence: TGTGCCAGCTCACCACCTGCAAATATTGGGTCCACTGAAGCTTTCTTT. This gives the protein CASSPPANIGSTEAFF.

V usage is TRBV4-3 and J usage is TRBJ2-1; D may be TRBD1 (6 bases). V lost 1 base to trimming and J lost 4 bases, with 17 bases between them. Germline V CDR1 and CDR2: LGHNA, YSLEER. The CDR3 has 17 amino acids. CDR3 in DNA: TGCGCCAGCAGCCAAGTCTGGGGGCTACCTCGATACAATGAGCAGTTCTTC. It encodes CASSQVWGLPRYNEQFF.

Here the CDR3 DNA reads TGCAGTGCTAGAGTACAGGGACCTGGAAACACCATATATTTT. Its translation is CSARVQGPGNTIYF. V and J are TRBV20-1 and TRBJ1-3; tentatively, D is TRBD1 (6 bases). Germline lookup yields CDR1 DFQATT and CDR2 SNEGSKA (reference sequence). The CDR3 covers 14 residues. The V end lost 1 base, the J end lost 2 bases, and 9 bases lay between the germline ends.

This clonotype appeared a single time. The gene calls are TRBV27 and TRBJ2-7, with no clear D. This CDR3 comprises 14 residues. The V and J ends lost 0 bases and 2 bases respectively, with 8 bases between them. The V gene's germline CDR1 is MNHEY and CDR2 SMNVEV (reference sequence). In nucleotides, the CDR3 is TGTGCCAGCAGTTTATCGGACGGAGCCTACGAGCAGTACTTC. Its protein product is CASSLSDGAYEQYF.

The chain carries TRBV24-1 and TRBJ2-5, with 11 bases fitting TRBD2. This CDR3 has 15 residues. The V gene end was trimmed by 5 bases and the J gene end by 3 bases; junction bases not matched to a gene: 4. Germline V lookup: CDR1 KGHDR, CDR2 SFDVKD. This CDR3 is CATSVGSGREETQYF. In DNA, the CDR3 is TGTGCCACCAGTGTAGGTAGCGGGAGGGAAGAGACCCAGTACTTC.

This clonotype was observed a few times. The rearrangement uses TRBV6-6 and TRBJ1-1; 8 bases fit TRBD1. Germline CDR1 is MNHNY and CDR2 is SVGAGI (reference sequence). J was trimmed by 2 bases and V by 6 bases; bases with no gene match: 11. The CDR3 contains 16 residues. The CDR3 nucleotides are TGTGCCAGCAGACCCCAACAGGGGGTAGTAAACACTGAAGCTTTCTTT. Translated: CASRPQQGVVNTEAFF.

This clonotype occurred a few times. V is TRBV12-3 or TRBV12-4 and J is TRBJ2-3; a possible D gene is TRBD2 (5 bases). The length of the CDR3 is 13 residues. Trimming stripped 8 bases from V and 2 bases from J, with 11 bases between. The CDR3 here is CASDRDATDTQYF. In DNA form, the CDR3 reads TGTGCCAGCGACCGGGATGCCACAGATACGCAGTATTTT.

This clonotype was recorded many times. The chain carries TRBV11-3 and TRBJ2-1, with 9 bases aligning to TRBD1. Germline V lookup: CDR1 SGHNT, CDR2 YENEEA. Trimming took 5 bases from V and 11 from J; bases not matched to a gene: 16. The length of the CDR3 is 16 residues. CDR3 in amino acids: CASSTFTPGQGVKQFF. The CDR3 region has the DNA TGTGCCAGCAGCACCTTCACCCCGGGACAGGGCGTAAAGCAGTTCTTC.

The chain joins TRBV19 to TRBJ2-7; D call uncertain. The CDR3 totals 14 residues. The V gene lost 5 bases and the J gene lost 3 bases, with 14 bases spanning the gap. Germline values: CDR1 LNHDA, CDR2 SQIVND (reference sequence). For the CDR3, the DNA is TGTGCCAGTAGTGGGCCCCCAAAGGACTACGAGCAGTACTTC. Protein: CASSGPPKDYEQYF.

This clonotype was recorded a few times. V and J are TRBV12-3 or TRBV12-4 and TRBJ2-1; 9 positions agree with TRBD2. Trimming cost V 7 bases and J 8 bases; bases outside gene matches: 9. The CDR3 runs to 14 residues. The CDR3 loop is CASTKRGGAYEQFF. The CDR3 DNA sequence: TGTGCCAGCACCAAGCGCGGGGGGGCATATGAGCAGTTCTTC.

CDR3 amino acids: CASLGLNSYEQYF. CDR3 bases: TGTGCCAGCCTCGGACTCAACTCCTACGAGCAGTACTTC. This chain links TRBV6-6 with TRBJ2-7; tentatively, D is TRBD2 (5 bases). V was pared by 8 bases and J by 0 bases, with 11 bases between. Germline loops: CDR1 MNHNY, CDR2 SVGAGI (reference sequence). There are 13 residues in the CDR3.

CDR3 amino acids: CASSYTDRVNEQFF. The CDR3 DNA reads as TGTGCCAGTAGTTACACTGACAGGGTCAATGAGCAGTTCTTC. The chain recombines TRBV19 with TRBJ2-1; 7 nucleotides agree with TRBD1. This CDR3 has 14 residues. The germline CDR1 and CDR2 sequences are LNHDA and SQIVND (reference sequence). V was clipped by 5 bases and J by 6 bases; unmatched bases: 7.